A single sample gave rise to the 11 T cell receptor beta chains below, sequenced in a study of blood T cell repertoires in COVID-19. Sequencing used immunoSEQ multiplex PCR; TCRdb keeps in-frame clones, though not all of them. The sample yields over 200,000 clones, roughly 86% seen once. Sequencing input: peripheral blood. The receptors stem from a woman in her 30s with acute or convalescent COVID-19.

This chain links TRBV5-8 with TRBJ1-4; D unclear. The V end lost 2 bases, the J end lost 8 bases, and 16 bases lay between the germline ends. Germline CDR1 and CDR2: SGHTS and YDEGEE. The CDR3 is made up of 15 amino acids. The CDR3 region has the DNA TGTGCCAGCAGCTTACCTCAGGAGAGGGAAGAAAAACTGTTTTTT. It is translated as CASSLPQEREEKLFF.

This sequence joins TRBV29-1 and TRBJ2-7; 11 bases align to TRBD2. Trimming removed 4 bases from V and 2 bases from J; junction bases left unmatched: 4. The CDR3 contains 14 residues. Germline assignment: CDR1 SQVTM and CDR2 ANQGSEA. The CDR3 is CSVGVSGRAYEQYF. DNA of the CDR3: TGCAGCGTTGGTGTTAGCGGGAGGGCCTACGAGCAGTACTTC.

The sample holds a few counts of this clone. The CDR3 loop is CAWSSDYGYTF. As DNA, the CDR3 is TGTGCCTGGAGCTCGGACTATGGCTACACCTTC. The rearrangement uses TRBV30 and TRBJ1-2; D is unresolved. The germline CDR1 and CDR2 sequences are GTSNPN and SVGIG (reference sequence). The CDR3 runs to 11 residues. The V gene lost 3 bases and the J gene lost 3 bases, with 5 bases spanning the gap.

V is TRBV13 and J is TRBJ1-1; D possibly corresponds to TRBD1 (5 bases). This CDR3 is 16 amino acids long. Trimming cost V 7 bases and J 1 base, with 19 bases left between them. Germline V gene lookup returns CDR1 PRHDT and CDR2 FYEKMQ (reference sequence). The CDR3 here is CASNTLWGRANTEAFF. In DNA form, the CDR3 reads TGTGCCAGCAACACTCTTTGGGGCAGGGCGAACACTGAAGCTTTCTTT.

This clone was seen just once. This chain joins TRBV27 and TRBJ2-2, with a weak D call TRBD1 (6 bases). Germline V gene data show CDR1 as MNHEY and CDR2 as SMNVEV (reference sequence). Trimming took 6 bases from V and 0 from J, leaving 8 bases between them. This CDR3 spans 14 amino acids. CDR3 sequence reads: CASSRGSNTGELFF. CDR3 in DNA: TGTGCCAGCAGCAGGGGATCGAACACCGGGGAGCTGTTTTTT.

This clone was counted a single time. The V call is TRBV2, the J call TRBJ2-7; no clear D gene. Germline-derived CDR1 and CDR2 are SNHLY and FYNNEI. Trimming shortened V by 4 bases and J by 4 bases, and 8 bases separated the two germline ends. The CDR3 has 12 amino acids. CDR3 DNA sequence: TGTGCCAGCAGTGGAAGCTTATACGAGCAGTACTTC. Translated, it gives CASSGSLYEQYF.

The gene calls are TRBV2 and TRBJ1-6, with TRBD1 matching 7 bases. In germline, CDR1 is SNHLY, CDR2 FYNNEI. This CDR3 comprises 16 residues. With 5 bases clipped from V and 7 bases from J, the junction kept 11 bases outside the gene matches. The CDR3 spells CASSRHGQEYNSPLHF. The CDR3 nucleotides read TGTGCCAGCAGTCGCCACGGACAGGAATACAATTCACCCCTCCACTTT.

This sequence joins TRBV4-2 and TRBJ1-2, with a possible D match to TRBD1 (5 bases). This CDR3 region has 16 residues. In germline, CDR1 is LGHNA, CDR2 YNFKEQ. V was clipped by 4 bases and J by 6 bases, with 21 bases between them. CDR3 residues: CASSPTSTDTLDGYTF. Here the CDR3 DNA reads TGTGCCAGCAGCCCAACGTCGACAGACACTTTGGATGGCTACACCTTC.

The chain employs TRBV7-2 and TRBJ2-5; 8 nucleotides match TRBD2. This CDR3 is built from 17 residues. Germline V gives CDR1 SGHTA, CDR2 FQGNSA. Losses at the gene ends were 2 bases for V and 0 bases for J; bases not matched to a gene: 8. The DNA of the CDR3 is TGTGCCAGCAGCTTAAACGGGGGGGAAGGCCACCAAGAGACCCAGTACTTC. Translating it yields CASSLNGGEGHQETQYF.

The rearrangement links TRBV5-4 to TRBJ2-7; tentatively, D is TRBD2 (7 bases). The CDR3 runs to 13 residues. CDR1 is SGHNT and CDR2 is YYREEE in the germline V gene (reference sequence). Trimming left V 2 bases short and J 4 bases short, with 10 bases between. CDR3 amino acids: CASSFGGLYEQYF. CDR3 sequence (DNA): TGTGCCAGCAGCTTCGGGGGGCTGTACGAGCAGTACTTC.

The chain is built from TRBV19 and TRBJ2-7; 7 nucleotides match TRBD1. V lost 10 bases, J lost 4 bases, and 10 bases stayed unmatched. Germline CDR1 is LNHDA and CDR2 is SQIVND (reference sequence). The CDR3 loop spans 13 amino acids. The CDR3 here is CATVGTDKYEQYF. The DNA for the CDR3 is TGTGCCACCGTGGGGACAGACAAGTACGAGCAGTACTTC.